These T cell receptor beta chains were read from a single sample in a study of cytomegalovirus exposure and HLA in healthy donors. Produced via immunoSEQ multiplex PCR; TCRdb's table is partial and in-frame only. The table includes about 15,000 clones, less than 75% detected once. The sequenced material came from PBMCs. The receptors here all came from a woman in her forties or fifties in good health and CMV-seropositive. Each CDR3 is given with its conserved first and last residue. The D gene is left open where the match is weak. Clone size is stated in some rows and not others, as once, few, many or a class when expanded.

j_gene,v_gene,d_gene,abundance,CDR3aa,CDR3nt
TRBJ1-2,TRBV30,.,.,CAWMSGIQGYTF,TGTGCCTGGATGTCGGGGATCCAAGGCTACACCTTC
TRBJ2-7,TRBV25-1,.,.,CASSEEGASSYEQYF,TGTGCCAGCAGTGAGGAGGGGGCCAGCAGCTACGAGCAGTACTTC
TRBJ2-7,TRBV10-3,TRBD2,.,CATCPLAGTYEQYF,TGTGCCACTTGCCCTCTAGCGGGTACCTACGAGCAGTACTTC
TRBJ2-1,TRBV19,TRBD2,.,CASSSGGDEQFF,TGTGCCAGTAGTTCCGGGGGGGATGAGCAGTTCTTC
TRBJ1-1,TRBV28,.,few,CASSLLHLSEAFF,TGTGCCAGCAGTTTATTACACCTTTCGGAAGCTTTCTTT
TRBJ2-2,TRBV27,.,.,CASSPGAGELFF,TGTGCCAGCAGTCCCGGGGCCGGGGAGCTGTTTTTT
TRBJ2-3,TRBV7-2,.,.,CASSLVSVRVDTQYF,TGTGCCAGCAGCTTAGTCTCAGTCAGGGTGGATACGCAGTATTTT
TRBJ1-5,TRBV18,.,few,CASSRGGDQPQHF,TGTGCCAGCTCCCGCGGGGGGGATCAGCCCCAGCATTTT
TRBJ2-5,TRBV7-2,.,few,CASSPHGVFRETQYF,TGTGCCAGCAGCCCCCACGGGGTGTTCAGAGAGACCCAGTACTTC
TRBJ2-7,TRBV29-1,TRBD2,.,CSVAGGPTYEQYF,TGCAGCGTTGCGGGGGGACCCACTTACGAGCAGTACTTC
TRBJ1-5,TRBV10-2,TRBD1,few,CASSDRGRLWGQPQHF,TGCGCCAGCAGTGACAGGGGGCGATTGTGGGGTCAGCCCCAGCATTTT
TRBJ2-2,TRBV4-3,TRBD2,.,CASSQTPGLVPGELFF,TGCGCCAGCAGCCAAACACCGGGACTAGTCCCCGGGGAGCTGTTTTTT
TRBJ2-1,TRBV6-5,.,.,CASSYGWQNEQFF,TGTGCCAGCAGTTACGGTTGGCAGAATGAGCAGTTCTTC
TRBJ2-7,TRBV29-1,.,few,CSVEEGGGGSEGYEQYF,TGCAGCGTTGAAGAGGGGGGAGGAGGGAGCGAAGGCTACGAGCAGTACTTC